Listed here are 25 T cell receptor beta chains from one sample, sequenced in a study of post-analysis software for immune sequencing data. Unique molecular identifiers tagged the TCR beta cDNA libraries. Each CDR3 protein gets one entry after TCRdb re-called the PCR reads with MiXCR. This sample carries roughly 800,000 distinct CDR3 sequences, roughly 50% of them seen once, and the ten largest clones take 4.6%. Study outcomes and limitations: Patients carried a few TRBV segments more frequently than controls did, and TRBV5-6, TRBV5-1 and TRBV20-1 were among them.

These receptors' targets are unknown. Sequencing was performed on blood. Receptor source: a girl under 18 with multiple sclerosis.

The V gene is TRBV5-1, the J gene TRBJ2-5, with unresolved D. CDR1 is SGHRS, CDR2 YFSETQ, per germline. The germline V and J ends were trimmed by 3 bases and 5 bases, with 20 bases remaining between them. The CDR3 length is 16 residues. CDR3: CASSSAVKGLGETQYF. For the CDR3, the DNA is TGCGCCAGCAGCTCGGCCGTTAAAGGGCTGGGGGAGACCCAGTACTTC.

The gene calls are TRBV28 and TRBJ2-1; D gene uncertain. The germline V gene has CDR1 MDHEN and CDR2 SYDVKM. The V and J ends lost 4 bases and 10 bases respectively, with 11 bases between them. This CDR3 region has 12 residues. The CDR3 loop is CASSSTPYEQFF. CDR3 DNA sequence: TGTGCCAGCAGTTCCACTCCCTACGAGCAGTTCTTC.

This clonotype was detected only a few times. V is TRBV5-6 and J is TRBJ2-1; 10 bases line up with TRBD2. Germline assignment: CDR1 SGHDT and CDR2 YYEEEE. J was trimmed by 0 bases and V by 5 bases; bases with no gene match: 8. The CDR3 runs 17 residues. The CDR3 coding sequence is TGTGCCAGCAGGGCACTAGCGGGGTGGAGCTCCTACAATGAGCAGTTCTTC. Protein: CASRALAGWSSYNEQFF.

This chain joins TRBV3-1 and TRBJ2-5; D is perhaps TRBD1 or TRBD2 (5 bases each). V gave up 1 base and J gave up 8 bases, with 14 bases separating them. The CDR3 runs 14 residues. Germline V gene lookup returns CDR1 LGHDT and CDR2 YNNKEL (reference sequence). CDR3 residues: CASSQAPGRDTQYF. The DNA of the CDR3 is TGTGCCAGCAGCCAAGCGCCAGGAAGGGACACCCAGTACTTC.

This chain links TRBV27 with TRBJ2-1, with D possibly being TRBD1 or TRBD2 (6 bases each). Germline lookup yields CDR1 MNHEY and CDR2 SMNVEV (reference sequence). V gave up 4 bases and J gave up 4 bases, with 14 bases separating them. There are 15 residues in the CDR3. CDR3 DNA sequence: TGTGCCAGCAGTTCCGAGGGGGGCGGGTACAATGAGCAGTTCTTC. Translated: CASSSEGGGYNEQFF.

The chain joins TRBV5-1 to TRBJ2-7, with D perhaps assigned TRBD1 or TRBD2 (8 bases each). The V gene's germline CDR1 is SGHRS and CDR2 YFSETQ. This CDR3 is built from 15 residues. V lost 7 bases and J lost 3, with 20 bases in between. CDR3 sequence: CASSSGGTGGYEQYF. The DNA for the CDR3 is TGCGCCAGCTCTTCGGGAGGGACAGGAGGCTACGAGCAGTACTTC.

The chain links TRBV5-1 to TRBJ2-3; D perhaps matches TRBD2 (6 bases). There are 14 residues in the CDR3. The germline CDR1 and CDR2 sequences are SGHRS and YFSETQ. V dropped 4 bases and J dropped 5 bases, with 14 bases sitting between them. Here the CDR3 DNA reads TGCGCCAGCAGCCCTGGAGGGGCTGGAGATACGCAGTATTTT. This gives the protein CASSPGGAGDTQYF.

The chain carries TRBV6-6 and TRBJ2-4; 7 positions match TRBD1. The trim removed 6 bases at V and 3 bases at J, leaving 5 bases unmatched. Germline lookup yields CDR1 MNHNY and CDR2 SVGAGI (reference sequence). The length of the CDR3 is 14 residues. In DNA form, the CDR3 reads TGTGCCAGCAGAGACAGGGCGGTCAAAAACATTCAGTACTTC. Protein: CASRDRAVKNIQYF.

The J gene is TRBJ1-2, the V gene TRBV12-5; TRBD1 agrees at 7 bases. The CDR3 length is 15 residues. J was trimmed by 0 bases and V by 6 bases; bases with no gene match: 7. Germline values: CDR1 LGHNT, CDR2 FRNRAP. The CDR3 bases are TGTGCTAGTGGAGCTACAGGGGCGGCTAACTATGGCTACACCTTC. It yields the protein CASGATGAANYGYTF.

V and J are TRBV30 and TRBJ2-3; TRBD1 or TRBD2 may be the D gene (5 bases each). The CDR3 spans 12 residues. V was shortened by 4 bases and J by 4 bases, with 9 bases between the two germline ends. Looked up from germline, CDR1 is GTSNPN and CDR2 is SVGIG (reference sequence). The chain's CDR3 is CAWTLGPDTQYF. As DNA, the CDR3 is TGTGCCTGGACGCTGGGACCAGATACGCAGTATTTT. Combining the CDR3 with reference TRBV30 and TRBJ2-3 gives the whole variable domain SQTIHQWPATLVQPVGSPLSLECTVEGTSNPNLYWYRQAAGRGLQLLFYSVGIGQISSEVPQNLSASRPQDRQFILSSKKLLLSDSGFYLCAWTLGPDTQYFGPGTRLTVL.

This chain joins TRBV29-1 and TRBJ2-1, with 10 bases identical to TRBD2. The length of the CDR3 is 12 residues. V lost 7 bases to trimming and J lost 5 bases; unmatched junction nucleotides: 2. In germline, CDR1 is SQVTM, CDR2 ANQGSEA. The CDR3 loop is CSAAGGHNEQFF. The CDR3 nucleotides read TGCAGCGCAGCGGGAGGGCACAATGAGCAGTTCTTC.

J is TRBJ2-5 and V is TRBV10-2; no clear D gene. The CDR3 spans 13 residues. In germline, CDR1 is WSHSY, CDR2 SAAADI. Deletions cut 3 bases from V and 3 bases from J, with 8 bases between. In nucleotides, the CDR3 is TGCGCCAGCAGTGACCGGATGAAAGAGACCCAGTACTTC. Its protein is CASSDRMKETQYF.

This clonotype was seen a handful of times. The rearrangement joins TRBV27 to TRBJ1-2; TRBD1 matches at 8 bases. Germline V gene data show CDR1 as MNHEY and CDR2 as SMNVEV (reference sequence). The CDR3 is 15 residues long. The J segment lost 1 base and the V segment lost 4 bases, leaving 5 bases of the junction unmatched. This CDR3 is CASSWGTGDNYGYTF. CDR3 sequence (DNA): TGTGCCAGCAGTTGGGGGACAGGCGATAACTATGGCTACACCTTC.

This clonotype was counted between two and nine times. The V gene is TRBV10-3, the J gene TRBJ2-5; tentatively, D is TRBD1 or TRBD2 (5 bases each). Germline V CDR1 and CDR2: ENHRY, SYGVKD. The CDR3 consists of 18 residues. V lost 0 bases and J 0 bases, leaving 17 bases between the germline ends. The CDR3 sequence is CAISESRGPASHQETQYF. In DNA form, the CDR3 reads TGTGCCATCAGTGAGTCGAGGGGCCCGGCTAGCCACCAAGAGACCCAGTACTTC.

V usage is TRBV12-3 or TRBV12-4 and J usage is TRBJ1-5; tentative D call: TRBD1 (6 bases). V was shortened by 9 bases and J by 6 bases, with 12 bases between the two germline ends. This CDR3 region has 12 residues. CDR3 amino acids: CASRGGGQPQHF. The CDR3 coding sequence is TGTGCCAGTAGAGGGGGGGGTCAGCCCCAGCATTTT.

The V and J genes are TRBV7-9 and TRBJ2-1; tentative D call: TRBD2 (6 bases). Trimming removed 4 bases from V and 6 bases from J, with 7 bases in between. This CDR3 is built from 12 residues. Germline V gene lookup returns CDR1 SEHNR and CDR2 FQNEAQ (reference sequence). In DNA, the CDR3 is TGTGCCAGCAGCTGGAGGGTCAATGAGCAGTTCTTC. This sequence encodes CASSWRVNEQFF.

DNA for the CDR3: TGCAGCGTGTCACTTAGACTTTCCTACGAGCAGTACTTC. Protein product: CSVSLRLSYEQYF. J is TRBJ2-7 and V is TRBV29-1; D gene unclear. From germline, CDR1 is SQVTM and CDR2 ANQGSEA. The V end was cut by 6 bases, the J end by 1 base, with 13 bases between. The CDR3 loop spans 13 amino acids.

The V call is TRBV7-3, the J call TRBJ1-2; a possible D gene is TRBD1 (5 bases). This CDR3 has 14 residues. Germline CDR1 SGHTA, CDR2 FQGTGA. V lost 0 bases and J 5 bases, leaving 10 bases between the germline ends. CDR3 nucleotide sequence: TGTGCCAGCAGCTTAACGTCGGCAGGGTATGGCTACACCTTC. The encoded protein is CASSLTSAGYGYTF.

This clonotype was observed a few times. The genes are TRBV5-1 and TRBJ2-1, with D perhaps given as TRBD1 or TRBD2 (5 bases each). Germline lookup yields CDR1 SGHRS and CDR2 YFSETQ. Trimming stripped 0 bases from V and 8 bases from J, with 18 bases between. The CDR3 is 16 residues long. The CDR3 sequence: CASSLATGWGIDEQFF. The CDR3 bases are TGCGCCAGCAGCTTGGCCACGGGATGGGGGATCGATGAGCAGTTCTTC.

V is TRBV29-1 and J is TRBJ2-7; D possibly corresponds to TRBD1 (5 bases). V dropped 2 bases and J dropped 6 bases, with 17 bases sitting between them. The CDR3 has 14 amino acids. The germline gives CDR1 SQVTM, CDR2 ANQGSEA. The CDR3 is CSVERWGREREQYF. CDR3 DNA sequence: TGCAGCGTTGAAAGGTGGGGCAGGGAACGCGAGCAGTACTTC.

V usage is TRBV9 and J usage is TRBJ2-5; 13 bases fit TRBD2. The germline V gene encodes CDR1 SGDLS and CDR2 YYNGEE. With V trimmed by 3 bases and J by 5 bases, 4 bases remained unmatched. The CDR3 consists of 15 residues. The DNA of the CDR3 is TGTGCCAGCAGCGCGGGACTAGCGGGGAGGGAGACCCAGTACTTC. Its protein is CASSAGLAGRETQYF.

This chain joins TRBV20-1 and TRBJ2-1; tentative D call: TRBD2 (6 bases). The CDR3 loop spans 12 amino acids. Germline assignment: CDR1 DFQATT and CDR2 SNEGSKA (reference sequence). The V end was cut by 2 bases, the J end by 8 bases, with 10 bases between. This chain's CDR3 is CSARRLGYEQFF. As DNA, the CDR3 is TGCAGTGCTAGAAGACTAGGATATGAGCAGTTCTTC.

The chain recombines TRBV7-2 with TRBJ2-7; D possibly corresponds to TRBD2 (5 bases). V lost 5 bases and J 0 bases, leaving 20 bases between the germline ends. Germline loops: CDR1 SGHTA, CDR2 FQGNSA. The CDR3 has 17 residues. The CDR3 is CASSPLEGMGRSYEQYF. The CDR3 nucleotides read TGTGCCAGCAGCCCCCTCGAGGGAATGGGCCGCTCCTACGAGCAGTACTTC.

The chain joins TRBV20-1 to TRBJ2-7; 8 bases fit TRBD2. The CDR3 has 14 residues. The germline V gene encodes CDR1 DFQATT and CDR2 SNEGSKA (reference sequence). The J segment lost 2 bases and the V segment lost 5 bases, leaving 8 bases of the junction unmatched. The CDR3 bases are TGCAGTGCTGCAACTAGCGGACGGACCTACGAGCAGTACTTC. Residues: CSAATSGRTYEQYF.

This chain joins TRBV4-1 and TRBJ2-6; TRBD1 aligns across 9 bases. V trimming: 0 bases; J trimming: 0 bases; junction bases outside the gene matches: 3. Germline V gives CDR1 MGHRA, CDR2 YSYEKL. The CDR3 length is 18 residues. Here the CDR3 reads CASSQEDRGYSGANVLTF. In DNA, the CDR3 is TGCGCCAGCAGCCAAGAGGACAGGGGATACTCTGGGGCCAACGTCCTGACTTTC.